This TCR beta chain was sequenced for a study of early T cells in non-severe SARS-CoV-2 infection. Study-wide background: Chains were unpaired, as sequencing was done on bulk RNA from unsorted whole blood.

As regards this clonotype: Its antigen remains unknown.

Researchers attached unique molecular identifiers to individual cDNA molecules. TCRdb recomputed calls from the 5' RACE reads with MiXCR, one row per CDR3 protein. This sample has roughly 120,000 distinct CDR3 sequences, with more than 13% found just once. The CDR3 sequence is 10 residues long. V lost 5 bases and J lost 10, with 5 bases in between. Germline V lookup: CDR1 SEHNR, CDR2 FQNEAQ (reference sequence). Whole-study findings and limits: The matching step, a VDJdb search, favored anti-spike CD8 responses and missed private and CD4 specificities.

Sequenced material: whole blood. This clonotype originated in an adult who was a healthcare worker with PCR-confirmed SARS-CoV-2 infection or an uninfected control (not recorded which). The gene calls are TRBV7-9 and TRBJ2-2; D not certain. CDR3 region: CASSNKELFF. CDR3 in DNA: TGTGCCAGCAGCAATAAGGAGCTGTTTTTT.